This T cell receptor (beta chain) was captured by sequencing in a study of T cell responses to AZD1222 COVID-19 vaccine. Profiled with immunoSEQ multiplex PCR; TCRdb holds only in-frame clones, not every one. The top ten hold 7.2% of the sample, which has more than 95,000 clones, approximately 90% seen once. Germline V gene lookup returns CDR1 MNHEY and CDR2 SVGAGI. The CDR3 contains 14 residues. V was pared by 6 bases and J by 0 bases, with 4 bases of the junction left unmatched. The gene calls are TRBV6-5 and TRBJ1-1, with 7 bases lining up with TRBD1. The TCR originated in an adult in good health. This sample comprised peripheral blood, obtained on day 0 of AZD1222 vaccination. CDR3 amino acids: CASSWDSLNTEAFF. The CDR3 DNA reads as TGTGCCAGCAGCTGGGACAGCTTGAACACTGAAGCTTTCTTT.